This T cell receptor (beta chain) was profiled in a study of blood T cell repertoires in COVID-19. Germline CDR1 MNHEY, CDR2 SMNVEV (reference sequence). This CDR3 is 17 amino acids long. Trimming took 5 bases from V and 1 from J, leaving 20 bases between them. Clones were sequenced by immunoSEQ multiplex PCR, and TCRdb holds only the in-frame ones, with some missing. In the table there are about 400,000 clones, approximately 89% of which are singletons. The rearrangement links TRBV27 to TRBJ2-5; TRBD2 might be the D (6 bases). Sequencing input: PBMCs or T cells enriched from blood (not recorded which). The receptor's source is a woman aged 30 to 39 who had recovered from COVID-19. CDR3 DNA: TGTGCCAGCAGTCTTTTTCCCGGCCTGGGGGGCCAAGAGACCCAGTACTTC. This codes for CASSLFPGLGGQETQYF.